The 10 T cell receptor beta chains below were found in one sample sequenced in a study of T cells expressing NK-cell markers. TCRdb reprocessed the 5' RACE reads and reports one entry per CDR3 protein, with no DNA. The ten top clones account for 4.2%, within a sample of about 300,000 distinct CDR3 sequences. Sequencing used blood T cells: a sorted CD56 or NKG2C T cell subset, CD4+ or CD8+ T cells, or bulk PBMC T cells (not recorded which). The receptor source for this set is a woman aged 18 to 69 in good health.

The rearrangement links TRBV16 to TRBJ1-1. The CDR3 loop spans 13 amino acids. Germline values: CDR1 KGHSY, CDR2 FQNENV. The CDR3 sequence: CASSQQKNTEAFF.

The chain employs TRBV29-1 and TRBJ2-1; TCRdb outputs TRBD1, but without DNA this stays unchecked. The germline gives CDR1 SQVTM, CDR2 ANQGSEA. CDR3 size: 12 residues. The CDR3 sequence is CSGGVSYNEQFF.

V and J are TRBV20-1 and TRBJ2-5; TCRdb proposes TRBD1, but this gene call is untestable without DNA. CDR1 DFQATT and CDR2 SNEGSKA come from the germline V gene (reference sequence). The CDR3 consists of 14 residues. Here the CDR3 reads CSATIRVRGETQYF.

CDR3 protein: CASSFWTGAGANVLTF. The chain is built from TRBV12-3 or TRBV12-4 and TRBJ2-6; TCRdb calls TRBD1, which cannot be checked without DNA. The CDR3 consists of 16 residues.

The V and J genes are TRBV11-2 and TRBJ2-3; the TCRdb D gene call, TRBD2, has no DNA to confirm it. The CDR3 is 12 amino acids. The germline CDR1 and CDR2 sequences are SGHAT and FQNNGV. The CDR3 sequence: CASSAGLHTQYF.

The chain joins TRBV23-1 to TRBJ2-7. TRBV23-1 is classed as an ORF, of uncertain function. This CDR3 has 15 amino acids. The CDR3 is CASSHLRRQCYEQYF.

The chain couples TRBV18 to TRBJ1-1. The CDR3 totals 13 residues. Germline CDR1 and CDR2: KGHSH and LQKENI. The chain's CDR3 is CASSPPGQTEAFF.

The rearrangement joins TRBV25-1 to TRBJ2-3; TCRdb's D call, TRBD1, is unchecked because there is no DNA. Germline CDR1 MGHDK, CDR2 SYGVNS. There are 14 residues in the CDR3. CDR3 region: CASKGGGITDTQYF.

The chain combines TRBV7-9 with TRBJ1-1; TCRdb outputs TRBD1, but without DNA this stays unchecked. Germline V gene lookup returns CDR1 SEHNR and CDR2 FQNEAQ (reference sequence). The length of the CDR3 is 14 residues. CDR3 protein: CASQGSGGGTEAFF.

The chain recombines TRBV20-1 with TRBJ1-1; no DNA is available, so the TRBD1 call from TCRdb remains unchecked. The germline CDR1 and CDR2 sequences are DFQATT and SNEGSKA (reference sequence). The CDR3 loop spans 15 amino acids. The CDR3 loop reads CSATDRAQRGTEAFF.